These 22 T cell receptor beta chains share one sample of origin, sequenced in a study of T cells in Graves' hyperthyroidism and ophthalmopathy (dated by TCRdb to 2018 to 2020). The method was multiplex PCR. The run used an Illumina HiSeq 2000. The TCR beta CDR3 regions were amplified from RNA transcripts. For the first round of RT-PCR on the TCR CDR3, the HTBI primer set was used together with the Qiagen OneStep RT-PCR kit. TCRdb's own reprocessing of the public reads used fastp at Q25 and MiXCR and kept productive beta chains. Identical CDR3 proteins give one entry, which carries the most common genes and DNA. Here the sample has 450,000 to 700,000 distinct CDR3 sequences; around 46% occur a single time. The leading ten clones occupy around 7.7% of the sample. The sequencing sample was made of peripheral blood or thyroid tissue (not recorded which). These receptors were collected from a woman under 30 with Graves' hyperthyroidism.

In regard to this clonotype: This may come from a read error, since a much larger clone is one base off. The chain links TRBV10-2 to TRBJ2-3; D may be TRBD1 or TRBD2 (5 bases each). The germline gives CDR1 WSHSY, CDR2 SAAADI. V shed 6 bases and J shed 1 base, with 14 bases lying between them. The CDR3 is 15 residues long. CDR3: CASSDFRGRTDTQYF. CDR3 nucleotides: TGCGCCAGCAGCGACTTTAGGGGACGCACAGATACGCAGTATTTT.

There are a few counts of this clonotype. This may be a read error: a much more frequent sequence differs by one nucleotide. The chain employs TRBV20-1 and TRBJ1-4, with D unresolved. This CDR3 region has 15 residues. CDR1 is DFQATT, CDR2 SNEGSKA, per germline (reference sequence). The CDR3 loop reads CSARPNTATNENLFF. DNA of the CDR3: TGCAGTGCTCGGCCCAATACAGCTACGAATGAAAACCTGTTTTTT.

This clonotype was recorded many times. V gene TRBV7-8 combines with J gene TRBJ1-4, with TRBD1 as a possible D gene (6 bases). The CDR3 has 14 amino acids. Germline V lookup: CDR1 SGHVS, CDR2 FQNEAQ. V lost 1 base and J lost 6, with 9 bases in between. For the CDR3, the DNA is TGTGCCAGCAGCTTAGGCAGGGGAGATGAAAAACTGTTTTTT. Amino acids: CASSLGRGDEKLFF.

In this sample, this clonotype turned up many times. The genes are TRBV20-1 and TRBJ1-6; D call uncertain. The V gene lost 3 bases and the J gene lost 8 bases, with 17 bases spanning the gap. Per germline, CDR1 DFQATT and CDR2 SNEGSKA (reference sequence). CDR3 length equals 15 residues. The CDR3 loop reads CSARTPRRSDSPLHF. The CDR3 DNA reads as TGCAGTGCTAGGACTCCAAGGAGGTCGGATTCACCCCTCCACTTT.

At least ten counts were recorded for this clonotype. The genes are TRBV29-1 and TRBJ1-2; D is perhaps TRBD1 (5 bases). Trimming cost V 3 bases and J 9 bases, with 17 bases left between them. CDR1 and CDR2 from the germline V gene are SQVTM and ANQGSEA. The CDR3 runs 13 residues. Written as DNA, the CDR3 is TGCAGCGTTGAGTGGGGGTCGGGGGTTAGCTACACCTTC. This translates into CSVEWGSGVSYTF. Using reference TRBV29-1 and TRBJ1-2 for the parts outside the CDR3, the full variable domain is SAVISQKPSRDICQRGTSLTIQCQVDSQVTMMFWYRQQPGQSLTLIATANQGSEATYESGFVIDKFPISRPNLTFSTLTVSNMSPEDSSIYLCSVEWGSGVSYTFGSGTRLTVV.

The V gene is TRBV27, the J gene TRBJ1-2; perhaps TRBD1 as D (5 bases). Between the trimmed V and J ends, which lost 4 bases and 9 bases, there was a span of 15 bases. Germline V gene sequence: CDR1 MNHEY, CDR2 SMNVEV (reference sequence). The CDR3 spans 13 residues. CDR3 in DNA: TGTGCCAGCAGTTCGGGACCGGGGAATCGCTACACCTTC. It yields the protein CASSSGPGNRYTF.

The rearrangement joins TRBV19 to TRBJ2-2; D perhaps matches TRBD1 (6 bases). Trimming shortened V by 5 bases and J by 7 bases, and 17 bases separated the two germline ends. Looked up from germline, CDR1 is LNHDA and CDR2 is SQIVND (reference sequence). The CDR3 contains 15 residues. CDR3 amino acids: CASSGPTGFGGELFF. In DNA form, the CDR3 reads TGTGCCAGTAGTGGGCCTACAGGGTTCGGCGGGGAGCTGTTTTTT.

The chain links TRBV25-1 to TRBJ2-7, with 9 bases identical to TRBD2. Germline-derived CDR1 and CDR2 are MGHDK and SYGVNS. J lost 2 bases, V lost 8 bases, and 4 bases had no gene match. CDR3 length equals 13 residues. DNA for the CDR3: TGTGCCAGCCGGACTAGCGAGGCCTACGAGCAGTACTTC. The encoded protein is CASRTSEAYEQYF.

This clonotype was seen ten or more times. The chain joins TRBV27 to TRBJ2-7, with D possibly TRBD2 on 7 matching bases. V lost 6 bases, J lost 6 bases, and 21 bases lay in between. The CDR3 has 15 amino acids. CDR1 is MNHEY, CDR2 SMNVEV, per germline (reference sequence). CDR3 nucleotide sequence: TGTGCCAGCAGCCGACTACAGGGAGGGGGAGGCGAGCAGTACTTC. Translating it yields CASSRLQGGGGEQYF.

Many counts were recorded for this clonotype. V and J are TRBV5-1 and TRBJ2-5; 7 bases are a match to TRBD1. Germline V gene data show CDR1 as SGHRS and CDR2 as YFSETQ. The CDR3 is 16 amino acids. The J segment lost 4 bases and the V segment lost 4 bases, leaving 13 bases of the junction unmatched. CDR3 nucleotide sequence: TGCGCCAGCAGCCCAAACGGGCAGCCAGGGGGAGAGACCCAGTACTTC. This encodes CASSPNGQPGGETQYF.

The rearrangement uses TRBV7-2 and TRBJ2-6; 8 bases map to TRBD2. The V gene's germline CDR1 is SGHTA and CDR2 FQGNSA. CDR3 length: 18 amino acids. The V gene end was trimmed by 5 bases and the J gene end by 2 bases; junction bases not matched to a gene: 11. CDR3 coding DNA: TGTGCCAGCAGCACCGGGACTAGAGGGTTCGCTGGGGCCAACGTCCTGACTTTC. Translation: CASSTGTRGFAGANVLTF.

This clonotype has ten or more counts. The rearrangement joins TRBV7-6 to TRBJ2-5, with 8 bases that match TRBD2. The length of the CDR3 is 15 residues. Germline CDR1 is SGHVS and CDR2 is FNYEAQ. V lost 5 bases to trimming and J lost 7 bases; unmatched junction nucleotides: 12. The DNA of the CDR3 is TGTGCCAGCAGCCTCAACACGGGAGGGACTGGGACCCAGTACTTC. Protein: CASSLNTGGTGTQYF.

This clonotype was counted many times. The chain carries TRBV12-3 or TRBV12-4 and TRBJ1-1; D perhaps matches TRBD1 (5 bases). Deletions cut 2 bases from V and 8 bases from J, with 12 bases between. The CDR3 length is 13 residues. CDR3 protein: CASSLQGRPEAFF. For the CDR3, the DNA is TGTGCCAGCAGTTTACAGGGTAGGCCCGAAGCTTTCTTT.

A word on this clonotype: One junction end does not reproduce the germline sequence, and a read error may be involved. The gene calls are TRBV19 and TRBJ2-7, with 10 bases identical to TRBD2. The germline V gene encodes CDR1 LNHDA and CDR2 SQIVND (reference sequence). The CDR3 extends over 15 amino acids. As DNA, the CDR3 is TGTGCCGGTAGCCCTGGGACTAGCGCCGACTACGAGCAGTACTTC. It encodes CAGSPGTSADYEQYF.

The chain employs TRBV15 and TRBJ1-6, with D possibly TRBD1 on 6 matching bases. The length of the CDR3 is 15 residues. CDR1 is LNHNV and CDR2 is YYDKDF in the germline V gene (reference sequence). The V end lost 3 bases, the J end lost 10 bases, and 16 bases lay between the germline ends. This CDR3 reads CATSSLREGDSPLHF. CDR3 nucleotide sequence: TGTGCCACCAGCAGTCTGAGGGAGGGGGACTCACCCCTCCACTTT.

This clonotype was picked up many times. Here the CDR3 reads CASSFGGSGNTIYF. The CDR3 bases are TGTGCCAGCAGCTTTGGGGGATCGGGAAACACCATATATTTT. The chain is built from TRBV7-2 and TRBJ1-3, with D tentatively TRBD1 (5 bases). In germline, CDR1 is SGHTA, CDR2 FQGNSA. V was pared by 3 bases and J by 4 bases, with 10 bases between. The CDR3 runs 14 residues.

This clonotype has a count of ten or more. The chain has TRBV5-1 and TRBJ2-5; maybe TRBD1 (7 bases). This CDR3 comprises 15 residues. The V gene lost 3 bases and the J gene lost 2 bases, with 14 bases spanning the gap. Germline lookup yields CDR1 SGHRS and CDR2 YFSETQ. This CDR3 is CASSSTGEAQETQYF. CDR3 nucleotides: TGCGCCAGCAGCTCAACAGGGGAGGCTCAAGAGACCCAGTACTTC.

This CDR3 is CSARDPGLAGGSQETQYF. The DNA for the CDR3 is TGCAGTGCTAGAGATCCGGGACTAGCGGGGGGAAGCCAAGAGACCCAGTACTTC. The chain couples TRBV20-1 to TRBJ2-5; the match to TRBD2 covers 15 bases. The CDR3 covers 18 residues. CDR1 is DFQATT and CDR2 is SNEGSKA in the germline V gene (reference sequence). Trimming took 0 bases from V and 1 from J; bases not matched to a gene: 6.

This clonotype was detected many times. The chain has TRBV9 and TRBJ2-5; weak D call: TRBD1 (5 bases). The germline gives CDR1 SGDLS, CDR2 YYNGEE. The CDR3 contains 14 residues. Trimming left V 3 bases short and J 1 base short, with 10 bases between. DNA of the CDR3: TGTGCCAGCAGCGGAGGACACCCCCAAGAGACCCAGTACTTC. It encodes CASSGGHPQETQYF.

The chain links TRBV20-1 to TRBJ2-7; TRBD2 agrees at 13 bases. This CDR3 contains 14 residues. The junction had 4 bases not matched to a gene; V was cut back by 6 bases and J by 2 bases. Germline V gene data show CDR1 as DFQATT and CDR2 as SNEGSKA (reference sequence). In DNA, the CDR3 is TGCAGTGCCCCACTAGCGGGGGGGCCCTACGAGCAGTACTTC. This codes for CSAPLAGGPYEQYF.

V gene TRBV10-3 combines with J gene TRBJ2-7; 8 bases agree with TRBD1. The V and J ends lost 4 bases and 6 bases, in that order; junction bases with no gene match: 5. The CDR3 length is 13 residues. CDR1 and CDR2 from the germline V gene are ENHRY and SYGVKD. CDR3 sequence (DNA): TGTGCCATCAGTGGCAGGGGGCTCTCCGAGCAGTACTTC. This encodes CAISGRGLSEQYF.

This clonotype came up a few times. The genes are TRBV15 and TRBJ2-5; 7 bases line up with TRBD2. With 5 bases clipped from V and 5 bases from J, the junction kept 14 bases outside the gene matches. This CDR3 spans 16 amino acids. CDR1 and CDR2 from the germline V gene are LNHNV and YYDKDF (reference sequence). CDR3 nucleotides: TGTGCCACCAGCTCTCCGGGGGGAATCTGGGGGGAGACCCAGTACTTC. Its protein is CATSSPGGIWGETQYF.